Below, 4 T cell receptor beta chains from the same sample are listed, as sequenced in a study of regulatory T cells in long-lasting Graves disease. Combining iRepertoire HTBI primers with Arm-PCR of CDR3 regions, the authors built TCR beta libraries. TCRdb processed the multiplex PCR reads anew with MiXCR; each CDR3 protein has one entry. The sample has roughly 700,000 distinct CDR3 sequences, 25% to 35% seen once. Indicated time point: persistent/refractory GD, antithyroid drugs over 5 years with positive TRAb. Making the TCR library involved RNA that had been extracted from PBMCs. The sample was peripheral blood mononuclear cells (PBMCs), taken when the disease was refractory, from a patient treated with antithyroid drugs. The source is a female donor with Graves disease.

As concerns this clonotype: This may be a read error, as it is one base from a much larger clone. The chain couples TRBV6-9 to TRBJ2-7; the match to TRBD2 covers 12 bases. The CDR3 has 15 residues. From germline, CDR1 is MNHGY and CDR2 SVAAGI. The V gene end was trimmed by 3 bases and the J gene end by 6 bases; junction bases not matched to a gene: 6. The CDR3 region has the DNA TGTGCCAGCAGTTACAACGGACTAGCGGGACGCGAGCAGTACTTC. This codes for CASSYNGLAGREQYF.

Only a few counts were recorded for this clonotype. The J gene is TRBJ2-2, the V gene TRBV10-3; 12 nucleotides match TRBD2. Trimming cost V 7 bases and J 7 bases; bases outside gene matches: 4. Germline V lookup: CDR1 ENHRY, CDR2 SYGVKD. The CDR3 length is 14 residues. The CDR3 sequence: CAITGLAGGGELFF. For the CDR3, the DNA is TGTGCCATCACGGGACTAGCGGGCGGCGGGGAGCTGTTTTTT.

The rearrangement joins TRBV6-2 or TRBV6-3 to TRBJ1-5, with D perhaps matching TRBD1 (6 bases). V was clipped by 2 bases and J by 6 bases, with 20 bases between them. The CDR3 extends over 17 amino acids. Per germline, CDR1 MNHEY and CDR2 SVGEGT. CDR3 protein: CASSYSPHRVGGQPQHF. The CDR3 nucleotides read TGTGCCAGCAGTTACAGTCCCCACAGGGTCGGAGGTCAGCCCCAGCATTTT.

This chain links TRBV5-4 with TRBJ2-7; 13 bases line up with TRBD2. The V gene's germline CDR1 is SGHNT and CDR2 YYREEE (reference sequence). The CDR3 spans 15 residues. V lost 3 bases to trimming and J lost 7 bases; unmatched junction nucleotides: 7. The CDR3 here is CASSSLAGGPGEQYF. Written as DNA, the CDR3 is TGTGCCAGCAGCTCACTAGCGGGAGGGCCGGGGGAGCAGTACTTC.